These 32 T cell receptor beta chains were sequenced from one sample in a study of beta chain features in type 1 diabetes. Every isolated RNA sample was fully reverse transcribed, so sequencing captured expressed TCRB transcripts. Using immunoSEQ multiplex PCR, the repertoire was profiled, and TCRdb retains in-frame clones only, with some absent. The sample shows 250,000 to 300,000 clones, approximately 8.1% of them seen only once. The source material was central memory CD4+ T cells from blood. These receptors all come from a woman aged 18-30 years in good health.

The V and J genes are TRBV30 and TRBJ1-2; D might be TRBD1 (5 bases). This CDR3 is 12 amino acids long. Germline V gives CDR1 GTSNPN, CDR2 SVGIG (reference sequence). V dropped 5 bases and J dropped 11 bases, with 18 bases sitting between them. The CDR3 here is CAWWFSQGGYTF. The CDR3 nucleotides are TGTGCCTGGTGGTTTTCTCAGGGCGGTTACACCTTC. The variable domain in full, with the rest retrieved from reference TRBV30 and TRBJ1-2, is SQTIHQWPATLVQPVGSPLSLECTVEGTSNPNLYWYRQAAGRGLQLLFYSVGIGQISSEVPQNLSASRPQDRQFILSSKKLLLSDSGFYLCAWWFSQGGYTFGSGTRLTVV.

This clone was found many times. The V gene is TRBV7-2, the J gene TRBJ2-2; 7 bases align to TRBD2. The germline V gene encodes CDR1 SGHTA and CDR2 FQGNSA. The CDR3 is 15 amino acids. J gave up 7 bases and V 8 bases, and 13 bases lay outside the gene matches. CDR3 DNA: TGTGCCAGCGCCTGGTGGCGGGAGATGGTCGGGGAGCTGTTTTTT. Translating it yields CASAWWREMVGELFF.

This clone was counted only a few times. J is TRBJ1-6 and V is TRBV6-5, with D tentatively TRBD1 (5 bases). The CDR3 is made up of 14 amino acids. V gave up 10 bases and J gave up 10 bases, with 20 bases separating them. Germline values: CDR1 MNHEY, CDR2 SVGAGI. CDR3 sequence: CATKDRQGNSPLHF. The CDR3 DNA reads TGTGCCACCAAAGACCGGCAGGGCAACTCACCCCTCCACTTT.

This chain connects TRBV7-9 to TRBJ1-1; D is perhaps TRBD1 (5 bases). Between the trimmed V and J ends, which lost 6 bases and 6 bases, there was a span of 20 bases. The CDR3 runs to 15 residues. In germline, CDR1 is SEHNR, CDR2 FQNEAQ (reference sequence). The CDR3 DNA reads TGTGCCAGCAGGACGGGGCAGGGCTCGGGTGCTGAAGCTTTCTTT. This gives the protein CASRTGQGSGAEAFF.

Written as DNA, the CDR3 is TGTGCCAGTAGTATAGGCTGGGGGTCGGAGACCCAGTACTTC. Protein: CASSIGWGSETQYF. This sequence joins TRBV19 and TRBJ2-5, with D perhaps matching TRBD1 or TRBD2 (5 bases each). The germline V gene has CDR1 LNHDA and CDR2 SQIVND (reference sequence). CDR3 size: 14 residues. The V end lost 1 base, the J end lost 5 bases, and 11 bases lay between the germline ends.

This clone has only a few counts. The chain has TRBV7-2 and TRBJ2-7; D call uncertain. Trimming cost V 4 bases and J 0 bases, with 10 bases left between them. CDR1 and CDR2 (germline): SGHTA, FQGNSA. The CDR3 runs to 14 residues. CDR3 nucleotides: TGTGCCAGCAGCTCAGGACGGAACTCCTACGAGCAGTACGTC. Encoded protein: CASSSGRNSYEQYV.

There are many counts of this clone. The chain is built from TRBV7-2 and TRBJ1-5; D gene unclear. The germline CDR1 and CDR2 sequences are SGHTA and FQGNSA. The germline V and J ends were trimmed by 5 bases and 7 bases, with 15 bases remaining between them. The CDR3 covers 14 residues. Written as DNA, the CDR3 is TGTGCCAGCAGCCAAGTCCAGTTTGGACAGCCCCAGCATTTT. This sequence encodes CASSQVQFGQPQHF.

The chain recombines TRBV19 with TRBJ2-5; 10 bases align to TRBD2. J gave up 2 bases and V 5 bases, and 8 bases lay outside the gene matches. The CDR3 extends over 16 amino acids. Germline V gene sequence: CDR1 LNHDA, CDR2 SQIVND (reference sequence). CDR3 in amino acids: CASSSRLAGEQETQYF. As DNA, the CDR3 is TGTGCCAGTAGTTCAAGACTAGCGGGTGAACAAGAGACCCAGTACTTC.

This clone showed up just a few times. The chain combines TRBV11-2 with TRBJ2-1; TRBD2 aligns across 10 bases. Germline assignment: CDR1 SGHAT and CDR2 FQNNGV. CDR3 length: 15 amino acids. V shed 0 bases, J shed 6 bases, and the junction held 2 bases outside the gene matches. The CDR3: CASSLDLAGGNEQFF. Here the CDR3 DNA reads TGTGCCAGCAGCTTAGATTTAGCGGGGGGCAATGAGCAGTTCTTC.

The V gene is TRBV29-1, the J gene TRBJ2-7, with 10 positions matching TRBD1. The germline V gene encodes CDR1 SQVTM and CDR2 ANQGSEA. The length of the CDR3 is 13 residues. The CDR3 sequence: CSALRDRGYEQYF. The CDR3 DNA is TGCAGTGCCCTCCGGGACAGGGGCTACGAGCAGTACTTC.

There are a few counts of this clone. This chain joins TRBV11-3 and TRBJ2-2; the D gene is possibly TRBD1 (5 bases). CDR1 is SGHNT, CDR2 YENEEA, per germline. The CDR3 spans 14 residues. V was trimmed by 6 bases and J by 7 bases, leaving 15 bases between them. The CDR3 DNA is TGTGCCAGCAGGAAACAATTAGGGGTCGGGGAGCTGTTTTTT. It yields the protein CASRKQLGVGELFF. The entire variable domain, with the rest obtained from reference TRBV11-3 and TRBJ2-2, is as follows: EAGVVQSPRYKIIEKKQPVAFWCNPISGHNTLYWYLQNLGQGPELLIRYENEEAVDDSQLPKDRFSAERLKGVDSTLKIQPAELGDSAVYLCASRKQLGVGELFFGEGSRLTVL.

This clone has more than one count but fewer than ten. The chain is built from TRBV7-2 and TRBJ1-2; D uncertain. Germline V gene lookup returns CDR1 SGHTA and CDR2 FQGNSA. This CDR3 contains 12 residues. Between the trimmed V and J ends, which lost 1 base and 6 bases, there was a span of 6 bases. As DNA, the CDR3 is TGTGCCAGCAGCTTAGACAGTCATGGCTACACCTTC. Amino acids: CASSLDSHGYTF.

This clone was observed a handful of times. The CDR3 nucleotides are TGCGCCAGCAGCGCGGCCCCGGGACAGGGGAACACCATATATTTT. As protein: CASSAAPGQGNTIYF. V and J are TRBV5-1 and TRBJ1-3, with 10 bases that match TRBD1. The V and J ends lost 4 bases and 7 bases, in that order; junction bases with no gene match: 8. This CDR3 comprises 15 residues. Germline loops: CDR1 SGHRS, CDR2 YFSETQ. Full variable domain (missing parts from reference TRBV5-1 and TRBJ1-3): KAGVTQTPRYLIKTRGQQVTLSCSPISGHRSVSWYQQTPGQGLQFLFEYFSETQRNKGNFPGRFSGRQFSNSRSEMNVSTLELGDSALYLCASSAAPGQGNTIYFGEGSWLTVV.

This clone was picked up many times. The chain uses TRBV7-9 and TRBJ2-3; possible D gene TRBD2, 6 bases. The CDR3 covers 16 residues. The V gene's germline CDR1 is SEHNR and CDR2 FQNEAQ (reference sequence). The V end lost 2 bases, the J end lost 0 bases, and 12 bases lay between the germline ends. The CDR3 region is CASSLFLATSTDTQYF. CDR3 bases: TGTGCCAGCAGCTTATTCCTAGCGACTAGCACAGATACGCAGTATTTT.

This clone was counted a few times. The chain joins TRBV30 to TRBJ2-7; possibly TRBD2 for D (6 bases). The CDR3 totals 14 residues. V lost 4 bases and J 5 bases, leaving 18 bases between the germline ends. Germline values: CDR1 GTSNPN, CDR2 SVGIG (reference sequence). The CDR3 sequence is CAWNTGGGAHEQYF. The CDR3 coding sequence is TGTGCCTGGAATACGGGCGGCGGGGCCCACGAGCAGTACTTC.

In its sample, this clone was seen a few times. The genes are TRBV9 and TRBJ2-1; D is unclear. Between the trimmed V and J ends, which lost 2 bases and 0 bases, there was a span of 9 bases. The CDR3 is made up of 15 amino acids. CDR1 SGDLS and CDR2 YYNGEE come from the germline V gene. The CDR3 DNA reads TGTGCCAGCAGCGTCGGGTTATCCTCCTACAATGAGCAGTTCTTC. Translating it yields CASSVGLSSYNEQFF.

The V gene is TRBV18, the J gene TRBJ2-7; TRBD2 matches 10 bases. V shed 3 bases and J 1 base; nucleotides not matched to a gene: 3. Germline CDR1 reads KGHSH; CDR2 reads LQKENI. The CDR3 covers 15 residues. CDR3 DNA sequence: TGTGCCAGCTCACCGTCAGCGGGAGGGTCCTACGAGCAGTACTTC. Residues: CASSPSAGGSYEQYF.

This clone has a handful of counts. The V call is TRBV19, the J call TRBJ1-2, with a possible D match to TRBD1 (5 bases). This CDR3 contains 14 residues. Germline-derived CDR1 and CDR2 are LNHDA and SQIVND (reference sequence). V gave up 3 bases and J gave up 2 bases, with 10 bases separating them. Here the CDR3 reads CASSMSQGNYGYTF. The CDR3 region has the DNA TGTGCCAGTAGTATGAGTCAGGGCAACTATGGCTACACCTTC. The full variable domain, in which reference TRBV19 and TRBJ1-2 provide the parts outside the CDR3, is DGGITQSPKYLFRKEGQNVTLSCEQNLNHDAMYWYRQDPGQGLRLIYYSQIVNDFQKGDIAEGYSVSREKKESFPLTVTSAQKNPTAFYLCASSMSQGNYGYTFGSGTRLTVV.

This clone was found a few times. The rearrangement joins TRBV4-1 to TRBJ2-3; tentative D call: TRBD2 (5 bases). Germline V gene data show CDR1 as MGHRA and CDR2 as YSYEKL. The CDR3 sequence is 17 residues long. Trimming cost V 1 base and J 2 bases, with 16 bases left between them. The CDR3 sequence is CASSQAATGGITDTQYF. CDR3 coding DNA: TGCGCCAGCAGCCAAGCGGCTACCGGAGGAATCACAGATACGCAGTATTTT.

This clone turned up a few times. The rearrangement uses TRBV18 and TRBJ1-4; possibly TRBD1 for D (5 bases). Germline V gives CDR1 KGHSH, CDR2 LQKENI. This CDR3 comprises 15 residues. V lost 0 bases and J 5 bases, leaving 10 bases between the germline ends. The CDR3 spells CASSPPGAGNEKLFF. The CDR3 nucleotides read TGTGCCAGCTCACCACCAGGGGCAGGGAATGAAAAACTGTTTTTT.

Many counts were recorded for this clone. The rearrangement links TRBV7-9 to TRBJ1-4, with 8 bases lining up with TRBD1. The V segment lost 3 bases and the J segment 6 bases; nucleotides outside the gene matches: 3. This CDR3 has 14 residues. Germline CDR1 SEHNR, CDR2 FQNEAQ (reference sequence). The CDR3 DNA follows: TGTGCCAGCAGCTTGGGGACAGGTGATGAAAAACTGTTTTTT. It encodes CASSLGTGDEKLFF.

This clone was recorded a few times. J is TRBJ2-7 and V is TRBV29-1, with 8 bases matching TRBD1. Trimming removed 5 bases from V and 3 bases from J; junction bases left unmatched: 12. The CDR3 spans 15 residues. The germline gives CDR1 SQVTM, CDR2 ANQGSEA. In DNA, the CDR3 is TGCAGCGTTTTGAAGAGGACAGGGCTGGACTACGAGCAGTACTTC. Its protein is CSVLKRTGLDYEQYF.

As to this clone: Other DNA sequences from this sample encode an identical CDR3 as well. J is TRBJ1-5 and V is TRBV2, with D uncertain. The germline gives CDR1 SNHLY, CDR2 FYNNEI. The CDR3 consists of 15 residues. Between the trimmed V and J ends, which lost 1 base and 1 base, there was a span of 8 bases. CDR3 sequence reads: CASSEEGTSNQPQHF. DNA for the CDR3: TGTGCCAGCAGTGAAGAGGGAACCAGCAATCAGCCCCAGCATTTT.

This clone has a handful of counts. The V call is TRBV9, the J call TRBJ1-4, with 8 bases that match TRBD1. With V trimmed by 3 bases and J by 7 bases, 2 bases remained unmatched. CDR1 and CDR2 (germline): SGDLS, YYNGEE. CDR3 length: 13 amino acids. CDR3 DNA: TGTGCCAGCAGCGCGACAGGGGCTGAAAAACTGTTTTTT. As protein: CASSATGAEKLFF.

The rearrangement uses TRBV19 and TRBJ2-7; D is uncertain. CDR1 and CDR2 (germline): LNHDA, SQIVND (reference sequence). The CDR3 sequence is 12 residues long. The V end was cut by 3 bases, the J end by 3 bases, with 6 bases between. The CDR3 DNA follows: TGTGCCAGTAGTATGAACAGCTACGAGCAGTACTTC. Translation gives CASSMNSYEQYF.

This clone was observed a handful of times. The rearrangement uses TRBV10-2 and TRBJ1-1; D ambiguous. CDR3 length: 12 residues. V lost 3 bases and J 5 bases, leaving 7 bases between the germline ends. From germline, CDR1 is WSHSY and CDR2 SAAADI. CDR3 coding DNA: TGCGCCAGCAGTGAAACCTCGACTGAAGCTTTCTTT. Its translation is CASSETSTEAFF.

The chain is built from TRBV28 and TRBJ1-1, with TRBD1 matching 9 bases. The V segment lost 6 bases and the J segment 9 bases; nucleotides outside the gene matches: 8. The CDR3 is made up of 13 amino acids. Looked up from germline, CDR1 is MDHEN and CDR2 is SYDVKM. The CDR3 protein is CASRPGQGPQAFF. CDR3 DNA: TGTGCCAGCAGACCGGGACAGGGTCCTCAAGCTTTCTTT. The full variable domain, its missing parts supplied by reference TRBV28 and TRBJ1-1, is DVKVTQSSRYLVKRTGEKVFLECVQDMDHENMFWYRQDPGLGLRLIYFSYDVKMKEKGDIPEGYSVSREKKERFSLILESASTNQTSMYLCASRPGQGPQAFFGQGTRLTVV.

In its sample, this clone was seen many times. The chain has TRBV21-1 and TRBJ1-4. TRBV21-1 corresponds to a pseudogene. The CDR3 sequence is 12 residues long. The CDR3 DNA sequence: TGTGCCAGCAGGGCAACAAGGGAAAAACTGTTTTTT. As protein: CASRATREKLFF.

This clone was counted a few times. The J gene is TRBJ2-1, the V gene TRBV19; D may be TRBD1 (6 bases). This CDR3 has 15 residues. Germline V gene lookup returns CDR1 LNHDA and CDR2 SQIVND (reference sequence). V dropped 7 bases and J dropped 1 base, with 14 bases sitting between them. The CDR3 loop reads CASTRQQGSYNEQFF. The CDR3 DNA is TGTGCCAGTACCCGCCAACAGGGATCCTACAATGAGCAGTTCTTC.

The chain employs TRBV27 and TRBJ2-5; 11 bases map to TRBD2. From germline, CDR1 is MNHEY and CDR2 SMNVEV (reference sequence). CDR3 size: 15 residues. J was trimmed by 6 bases and V by 4 bases; bases with no gene match: 7. The CDR3 loop is CASSSALAGVQTQYF. The CDR3 nucleotides read TGTGCCAGCAGTTCGGCACTAGCGGGGGTGCAGACCCAGTACTTC.

This clone was detected many times. The chain employs TRBV7-9 and TRBJ1-5, with D unresolved. V was shortened by 4 bases and J by 5 bases, with 12 bases between the two germline ends. The CDR3 runs 14 residues. Germline lookup yields CDR1 SEHNR and CDR2 FQNEAQ (reference sequence). The DNA for the CDR3 is TGTGCCAGCAGCTCAAAGGGTGTGGATCAGCCCCAGCATTTT. This sequence encodes CASSSKGVDQPQHF.

This chain links TRBV7-8 with TRBJ1-2; no reliable D call. V was trimmed by 0 bases and J by 8 bases, leaving 13 bases between them. The CDR3 consists of 14 residues. Germline CDR1 reads SGHVS; CDR2 reads FQNEAQ. This CDR3 is CASSLAQDRQGYTF. The CDR3 DNA follows: TGTGCCAGCAGCTTAGCGCAGGATAGGCAAGGCTACACCTTC. The full variable domain, completed using reference TRBV7-8 and TRBJ1-2, is GAGVSQSPRYKVAKRGQDVALRCDPISGHVSLFWYQQALGQGPEFLTYFQNEAQLDKSGLPSDRFFAERPEGSVSTLKIQRTQQEDSAVYLCASSLAQDRQGYTFGSGTRLTVV.